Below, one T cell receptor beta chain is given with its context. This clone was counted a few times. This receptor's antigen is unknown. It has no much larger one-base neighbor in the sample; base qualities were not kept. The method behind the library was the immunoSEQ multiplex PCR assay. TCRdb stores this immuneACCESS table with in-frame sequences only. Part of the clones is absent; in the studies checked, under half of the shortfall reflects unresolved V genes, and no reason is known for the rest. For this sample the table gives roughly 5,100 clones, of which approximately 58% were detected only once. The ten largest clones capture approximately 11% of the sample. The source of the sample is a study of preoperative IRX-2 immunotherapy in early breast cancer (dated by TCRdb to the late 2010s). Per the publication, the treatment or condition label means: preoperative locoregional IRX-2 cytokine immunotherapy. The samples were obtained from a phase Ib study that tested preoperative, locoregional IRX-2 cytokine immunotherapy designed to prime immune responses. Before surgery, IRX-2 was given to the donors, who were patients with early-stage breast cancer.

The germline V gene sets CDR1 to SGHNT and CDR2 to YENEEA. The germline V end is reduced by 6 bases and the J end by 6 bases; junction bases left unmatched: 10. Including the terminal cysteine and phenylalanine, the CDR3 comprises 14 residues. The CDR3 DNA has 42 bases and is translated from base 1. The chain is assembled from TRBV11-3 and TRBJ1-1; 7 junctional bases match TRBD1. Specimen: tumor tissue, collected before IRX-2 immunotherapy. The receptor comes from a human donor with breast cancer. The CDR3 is CASSPHQTGPEAFF. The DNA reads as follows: TGTGCCAGCAGTCCTCACCAGACAGGGCCTGAAGCTTTCTTT.